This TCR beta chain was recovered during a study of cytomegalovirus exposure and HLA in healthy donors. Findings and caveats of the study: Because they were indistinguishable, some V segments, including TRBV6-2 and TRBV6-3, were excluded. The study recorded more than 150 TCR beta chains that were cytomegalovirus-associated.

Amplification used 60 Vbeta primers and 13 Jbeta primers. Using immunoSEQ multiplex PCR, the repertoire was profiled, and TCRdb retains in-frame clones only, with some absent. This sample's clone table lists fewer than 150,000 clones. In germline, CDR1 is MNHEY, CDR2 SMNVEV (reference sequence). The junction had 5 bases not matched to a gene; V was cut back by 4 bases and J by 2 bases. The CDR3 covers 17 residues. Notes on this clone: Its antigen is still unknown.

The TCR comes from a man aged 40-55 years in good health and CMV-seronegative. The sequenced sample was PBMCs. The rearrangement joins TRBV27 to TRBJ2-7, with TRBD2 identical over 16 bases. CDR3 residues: CASSSPGTSGGAYEQYF. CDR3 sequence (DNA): TGTGCCAGCAGTTCTCCCGGGACTAGCGGGGGGGCCTACGAGCAGTACTTC.